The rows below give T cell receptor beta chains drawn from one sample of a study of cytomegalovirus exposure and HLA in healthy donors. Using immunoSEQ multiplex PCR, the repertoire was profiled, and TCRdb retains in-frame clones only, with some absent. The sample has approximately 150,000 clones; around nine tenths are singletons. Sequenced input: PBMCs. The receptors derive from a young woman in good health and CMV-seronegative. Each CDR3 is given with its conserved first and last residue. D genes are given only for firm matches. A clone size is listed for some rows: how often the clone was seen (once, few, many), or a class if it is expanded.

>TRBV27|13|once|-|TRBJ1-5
CASSPSGGRPQHF
TGTGCCAGCAGTCCTTCGGGGGGGCGGCCCCAGCATTTT
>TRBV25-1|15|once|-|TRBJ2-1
CASGEPGLGYNEQFF
TGTGCCAGCGGAGAACCGGGACTTGGGTACAATGAGCAGTTCTTC
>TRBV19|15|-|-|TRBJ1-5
CASSARTVSNQPQHF
TGTGCCAGTAGTGCGCGGACAGTTAGCAATCAGCCCCAGCATTTT
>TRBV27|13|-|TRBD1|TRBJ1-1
CASSLIGGGEAFF
TGTGCCAGCAGTTTAATAGGGGGCGGTGAAGCTTTCTTT
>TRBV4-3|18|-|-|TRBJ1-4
CASSQDKREVITNEKLFF
TGCGCCAGCAGCCAAGATAAAAGGGAGGTAATCACTAATGAAAAACTGTTTTTT
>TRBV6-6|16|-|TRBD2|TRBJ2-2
CASSPGLAGDTGELFF
TGTGCCAGCAGCCCCGGACTAGCGGGAGACACCGGGGAGCTGTTTTTT
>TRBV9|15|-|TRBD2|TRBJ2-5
CASSSVAGGLETQYF
TGTGCCAGCAGCTCTGTAGCGGGGGGGCTGGAGACCCAGTACTTC
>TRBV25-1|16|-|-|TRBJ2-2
CASRGRGSPNTGELFF
TGTGCCAGCAGAGGGAGGGGGTCCCCGAACACCGGGGAGCTGTTTTTT
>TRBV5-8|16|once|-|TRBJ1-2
CASSTSPWGPNYGYTF
TGTGCCAGCAGCACCTCCCCATGGGGCCCTAACTATGGCTACACCTTC
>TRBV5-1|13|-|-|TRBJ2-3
CASSLQGVDTQYF
TGCGCCAGCAGCTTGCAAGGGGTTGATACGCAGTATTTT
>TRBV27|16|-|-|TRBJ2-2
CASTLLGGRGTGELFF
TGTGCCAGCACCCTACTGGGAGGCCGAGGCACCGGGGAGCTGTTTTTT
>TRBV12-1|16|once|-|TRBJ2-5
CASSLIRDREQETQYF
TGTGCCAGCAGCTTAATACGGGACAGGGAACAAGAGACCCAGTACTTC
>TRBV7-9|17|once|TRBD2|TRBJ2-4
CASSLGGASGRVNIQYF
TGTGCCAGCAGCTTAGGGGGGGCTAGCGGGAGAGTAAACATTCAGTACTTC
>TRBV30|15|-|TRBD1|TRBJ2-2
CAWRWKGGNTGELFF
TGTGCCTGGAGGTGGAAAGGGGGCAACACCGGGGAGCTGTTTTTT
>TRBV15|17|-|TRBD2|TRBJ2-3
CATSRGLAGGDRDTQYF
TGTGCCACCAGCAGAGGTCTGGCGGGGGGCGACAGAGATACGCAGTATTTT
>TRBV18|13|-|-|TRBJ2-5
CASSPDYKETQYF
TGTGCCAGCTCACCGGACTACAAAGAGACCCAGTACTTC
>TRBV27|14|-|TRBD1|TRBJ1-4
CASSPGQAGEKLFF
TGTGCCAGCAGTCCGGGACAGGCGGGCGAAAAACTGTTTTTT
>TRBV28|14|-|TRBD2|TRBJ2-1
CASSLGGRAHEQFF
TGTGCCAGCAGTTTAGGCGGGAGGGCCCATGAGCAGTTCTTC
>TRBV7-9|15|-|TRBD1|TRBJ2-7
CASSVRDRRTYEQYF
TGTGCCAGCAGCGTTAGGGACAGGCGCACCTACGAGCAGTACTTC
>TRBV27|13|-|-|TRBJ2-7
CASSLSRGYEQYF
TGTGCCAGCAGTTTATCCAGGGGCTACGAGCAGTACTTC
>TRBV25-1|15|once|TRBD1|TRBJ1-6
CASSPQTGLNSPLHF
TGTGCCAGCAGTCCACAGACAGGGTTGAATTCACCCCTCCACTTT
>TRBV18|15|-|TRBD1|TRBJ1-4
CASSTGTGANEKLFF
TGTGCCAGCTCCACGGGGACAGGGGCGAATGAAAAACTGTTTTTT
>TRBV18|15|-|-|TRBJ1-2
CASSAHPGNRNGYTF
TGTGCCAGCTCAGCGCATCCCGGGAACCGGAATGGCTACACCTTC
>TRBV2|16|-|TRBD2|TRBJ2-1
CAARMGKLAGGDEQFF
TGTGCCGCTAGAATGGGGAAACTAGCGGGGGGGGATGAGCAGTTCTTC
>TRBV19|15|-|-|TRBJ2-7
CASSALGGLPYEQYF
TGTGCCAGTAGTGCCCTAGGGGGTCTCCCCTACGAGCAGTACTTC
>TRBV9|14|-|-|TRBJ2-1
CASSPRGSYNEQFF
TGTGCCAGCAGCCCCCGGGGCTCCTACAATGAGCAGTTCTTC
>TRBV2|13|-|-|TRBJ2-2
CASTDTRPGELFF
TGTGCCAGCACGGATACGCGGCCCGGGGAGCTGTTTTTT
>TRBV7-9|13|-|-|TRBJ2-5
CASSFQGAREQYF
TGTGCCAGCAGCTTTCAGGGGGCGCGGGAGCAGTACTTC
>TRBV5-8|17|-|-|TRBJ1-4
CASSLRGAFATNEKLFF
TGTGCCAGCAGCCTCCGAGGAGCCTTTGCAACTAATGAAAAACTGTTTTTT
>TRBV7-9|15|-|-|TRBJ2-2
CASSLESSNTGELFF
TGTGCCAGCAGCTTAGAATCCTCGAACACCGGGGAGCTGTTTTTT
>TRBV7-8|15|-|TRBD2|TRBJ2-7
CASSYSGGHSYEQYF
TGTGCCAGCAGCTATAGCGGGGGGCACTCCTACGAGCAGTACTTC
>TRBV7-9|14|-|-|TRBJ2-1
CASSLAESYNEQFF
TGTGCCAGCAGCTTAGCCGAGAGTTACAATGAGCAGTTCTTC